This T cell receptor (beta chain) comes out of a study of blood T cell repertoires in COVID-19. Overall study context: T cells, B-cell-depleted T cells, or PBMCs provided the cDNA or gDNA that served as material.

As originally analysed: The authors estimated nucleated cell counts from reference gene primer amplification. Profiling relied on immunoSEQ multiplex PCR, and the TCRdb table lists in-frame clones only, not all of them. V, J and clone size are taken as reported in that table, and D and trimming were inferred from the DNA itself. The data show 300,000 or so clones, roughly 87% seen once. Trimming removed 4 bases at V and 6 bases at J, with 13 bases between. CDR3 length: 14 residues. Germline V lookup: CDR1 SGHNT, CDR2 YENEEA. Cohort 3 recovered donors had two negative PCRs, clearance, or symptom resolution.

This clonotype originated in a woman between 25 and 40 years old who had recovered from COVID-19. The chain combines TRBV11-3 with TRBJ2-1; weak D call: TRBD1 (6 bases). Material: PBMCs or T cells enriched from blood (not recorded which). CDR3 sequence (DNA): TGTGCCAGCAGCTCGGACAGCGATCGCAATGAGCAGTTCTTC. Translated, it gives CASSSDSDRNEQFF.